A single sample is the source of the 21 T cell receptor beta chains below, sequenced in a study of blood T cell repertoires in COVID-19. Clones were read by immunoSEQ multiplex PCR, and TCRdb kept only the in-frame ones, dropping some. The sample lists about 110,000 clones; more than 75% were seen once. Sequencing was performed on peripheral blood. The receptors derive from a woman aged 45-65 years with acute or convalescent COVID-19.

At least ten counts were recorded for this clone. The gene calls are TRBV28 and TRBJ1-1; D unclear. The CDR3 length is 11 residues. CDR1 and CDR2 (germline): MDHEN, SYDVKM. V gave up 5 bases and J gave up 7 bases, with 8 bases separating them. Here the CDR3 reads CASSQAREAFF. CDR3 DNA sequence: TGTGCCAGCAGTCAGGCCCGTGAAGCTTTCTTT.

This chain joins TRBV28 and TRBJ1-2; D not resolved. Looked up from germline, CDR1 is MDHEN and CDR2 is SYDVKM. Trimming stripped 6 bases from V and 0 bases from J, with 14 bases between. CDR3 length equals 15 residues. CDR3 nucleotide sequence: TGTGCCAGCAGCCCCCCCGAGCGCGCTAACTATGGCTACACCTTC. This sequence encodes CASSPPERANYGYTF.

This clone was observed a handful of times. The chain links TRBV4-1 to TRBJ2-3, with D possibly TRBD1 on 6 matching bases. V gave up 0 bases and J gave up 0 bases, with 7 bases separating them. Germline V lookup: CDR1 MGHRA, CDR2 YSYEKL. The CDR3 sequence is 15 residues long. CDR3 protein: CASSQDRGSTDTQYF. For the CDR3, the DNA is TGCGCCAGCAGCCAAGACAGGGGTAGCACAGATACGCAGTATTTT.

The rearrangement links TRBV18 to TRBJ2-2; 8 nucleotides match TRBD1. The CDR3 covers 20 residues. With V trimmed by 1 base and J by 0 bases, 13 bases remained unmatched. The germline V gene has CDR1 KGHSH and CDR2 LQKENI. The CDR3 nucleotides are TGTGCCAGCTCACCACTTAGGGCAGGGGGCTGGCCATCGAACACCGGGGAGCTGTTTTTT. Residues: CASSPLRAGGWPSNTGELFF.

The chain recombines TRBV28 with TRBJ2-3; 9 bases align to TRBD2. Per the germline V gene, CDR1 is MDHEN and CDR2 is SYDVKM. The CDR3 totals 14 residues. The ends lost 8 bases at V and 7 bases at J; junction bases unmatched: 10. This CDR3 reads CASSPGGRAHTQYF. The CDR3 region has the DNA TGTGCCAGCTCCCCCGGCGGGAGGGCCCATACGCAGTATTTT. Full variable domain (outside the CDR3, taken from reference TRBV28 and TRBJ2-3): DVKVTQSSRYLVKRTGEKVFLECVQDMDHENMFWYRQDPGLGLRLIYFSYDVKMKEKGDIPEGYSVSREKKERFSLILESASTNQTSMYLCASSPGGRAHTQYFGPGTRLTVL.

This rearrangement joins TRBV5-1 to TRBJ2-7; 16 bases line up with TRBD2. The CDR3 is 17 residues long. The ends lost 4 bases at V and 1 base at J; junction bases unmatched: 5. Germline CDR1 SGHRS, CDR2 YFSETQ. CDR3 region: CASSRGLAGGQSYEQYF. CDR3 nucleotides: TGCGCCAGCAGCCGGGGACTAGCGGGAGGGCAGTCCTACGAGCAGTACTTC.

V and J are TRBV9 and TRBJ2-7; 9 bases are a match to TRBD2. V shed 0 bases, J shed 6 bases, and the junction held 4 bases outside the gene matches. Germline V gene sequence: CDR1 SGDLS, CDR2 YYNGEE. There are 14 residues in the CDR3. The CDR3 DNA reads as TGTGCCAGCAGCGTAGGTAGCGGGAGCGTCGAGCAGTACTTC. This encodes CASSVGSGSVEQYF.

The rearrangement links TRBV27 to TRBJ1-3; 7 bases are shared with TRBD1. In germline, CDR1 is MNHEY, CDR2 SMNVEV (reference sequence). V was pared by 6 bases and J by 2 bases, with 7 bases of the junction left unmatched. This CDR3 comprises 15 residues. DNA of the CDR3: TGTGCCAGCAGAACGGGACAGTCCGCTGGAAACACCATATATTTT. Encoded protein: CASRTGQSAGNTIYF.

The CDR3 loop reads CASSLDSAGGTDTQYF. DNA for the CDR3: TGCGCCAGCAGCCTGGATTCTGCGGGGGGCACAGATACGCAGTATTTT. The J gene is TRBJ2-3, the V gene TRBV5-1, with TRBD2 matching over 7 bases. The CDR3 length is 16 residues. V was pared by 4 bases and J by 1 base, with 9 bases of the junction left unmatched. CDR1 SGHRS and CDR2 YFSETQ come from the germline V gene.

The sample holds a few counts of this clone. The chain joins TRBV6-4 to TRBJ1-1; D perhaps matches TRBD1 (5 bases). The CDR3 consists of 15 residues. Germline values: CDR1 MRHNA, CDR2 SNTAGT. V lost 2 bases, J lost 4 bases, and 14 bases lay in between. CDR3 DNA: TGTGCCAGCAGTGACAGGGGAACAGTTGGCACTGAAGCTTTCTTT. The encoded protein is CASSDRGTVGTEAFF.

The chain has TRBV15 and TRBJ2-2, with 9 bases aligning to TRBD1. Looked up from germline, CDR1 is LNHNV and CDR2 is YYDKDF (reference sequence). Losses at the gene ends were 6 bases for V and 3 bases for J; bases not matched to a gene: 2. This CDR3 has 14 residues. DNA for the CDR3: TGTGCCACCAGTACAGGGGGCTACACCGGGGAGCTGTTTTTT. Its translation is CATSTGGYTGELFF. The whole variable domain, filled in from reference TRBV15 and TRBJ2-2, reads DAMVIQNPRYQVTQFGKPVTLSCSQTLNHNVMYWYQQKSSQAPKLLFHYYDKDFNNEADTPDNFQSRRPNTSFCFLDIRSPGLGDTAMYLCATSTGGYTGELFFGEGSRLTVL.

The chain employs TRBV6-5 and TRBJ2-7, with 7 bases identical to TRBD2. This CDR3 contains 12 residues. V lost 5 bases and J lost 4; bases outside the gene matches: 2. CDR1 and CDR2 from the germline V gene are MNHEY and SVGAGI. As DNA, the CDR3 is TGTGCCAGCAGTAGGGACTATTACGAGCAGTACTTC. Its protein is CASSRDYYEQYF.

As DNA, the CDR3 is TGTGCCAGCAGTTCGACTCGACAGGGCGAAAAACTGTTTTTT. Residues: CASSSTRQGEKLFF. The chain carries TRBV27 and TRBJ1-4; 7 bases align to TRBD1. V was pared by 4 bases and J by 8 bases, with 7 bases of the junction left unmatched. Germline V gives CDR1 MNHEY, CDR2 SMNVEV (reference sequence). The CDR3 length is 14 residues.

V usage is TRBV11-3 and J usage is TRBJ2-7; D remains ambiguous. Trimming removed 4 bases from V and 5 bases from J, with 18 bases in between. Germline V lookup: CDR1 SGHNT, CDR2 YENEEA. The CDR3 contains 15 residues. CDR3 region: CASSSVPDKGNEQYF. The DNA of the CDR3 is TGTGCCAGCAGCTCCGTCCCCGACAAAGGCAACGAGCAGTACTTC.

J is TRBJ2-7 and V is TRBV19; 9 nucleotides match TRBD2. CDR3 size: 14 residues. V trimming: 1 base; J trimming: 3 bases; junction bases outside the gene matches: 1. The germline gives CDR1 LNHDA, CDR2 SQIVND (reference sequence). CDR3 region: CASSIASGNYEQYF. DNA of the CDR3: TGTGCCAGTAGTATAGCTAGCGGGAACTACGAGCAGTACTTC.

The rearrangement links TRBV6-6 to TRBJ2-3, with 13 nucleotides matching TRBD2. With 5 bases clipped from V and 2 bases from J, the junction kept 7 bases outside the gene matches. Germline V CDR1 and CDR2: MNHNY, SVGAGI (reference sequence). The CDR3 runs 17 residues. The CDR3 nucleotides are TGTGCCAGCAGTCGGCCGGGACTAGCGGGATCCACAGATACGCAGTATTTT. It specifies CASSRPGLAGSTDTQYF.

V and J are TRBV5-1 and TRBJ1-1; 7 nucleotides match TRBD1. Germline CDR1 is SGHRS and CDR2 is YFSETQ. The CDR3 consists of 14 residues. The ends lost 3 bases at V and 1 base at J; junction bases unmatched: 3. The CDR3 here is CASSSQGTNTEAFF. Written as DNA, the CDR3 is TGCGCCAGCAGCTCACAGGGGACGAACACTGAAGCTTTCTTT. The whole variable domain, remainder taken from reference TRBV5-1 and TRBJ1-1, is KAGVTQTPRYLIKTRGQQVTLSCSPISGHRSVSWYQQTPGQGLQFLFEYFSETQRNKGNFPGRFSGRQFSNSRSEMNVSTLELGDSALYLCASSSQGTNTEAFFGQGTRLTVV.

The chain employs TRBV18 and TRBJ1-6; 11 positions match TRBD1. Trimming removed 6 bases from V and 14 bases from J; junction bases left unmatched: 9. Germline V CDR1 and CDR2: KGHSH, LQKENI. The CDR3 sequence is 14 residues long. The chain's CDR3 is CASSPGQGAGALHF. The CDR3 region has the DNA TGTGCCAGCTCTCCTGGACAGGGGGCGGGAGCCCTCCACTTT.

The CDR3 sequence: CASSLAGGALYEQYF. In DNA, the CDR3 is TGTGCCAGCAGCTTAGCCGGCGGGGCCCTCTACGAGCAGTACTTC. The chain recombines TRBV7-2 with TRBJ2-7; possibly TRBD2 for D (6 bases). The CDR3 is 15 amino acids. The germline V and J ends were trimmed by 0 bases and 3 bases, with 12 bases remaining between them. Germline CDR1 and CDR2: SGHTA and FQGNSA.

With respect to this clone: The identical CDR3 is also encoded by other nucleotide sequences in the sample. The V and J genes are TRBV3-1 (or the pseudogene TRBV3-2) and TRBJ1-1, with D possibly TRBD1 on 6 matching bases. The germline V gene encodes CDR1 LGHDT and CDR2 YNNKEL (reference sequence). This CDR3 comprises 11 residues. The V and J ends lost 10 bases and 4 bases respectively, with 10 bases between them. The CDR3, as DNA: TGTGCCACGAGGGGGGGCACTGAAGCTTTCTTT. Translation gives CATRGGTEAFF.

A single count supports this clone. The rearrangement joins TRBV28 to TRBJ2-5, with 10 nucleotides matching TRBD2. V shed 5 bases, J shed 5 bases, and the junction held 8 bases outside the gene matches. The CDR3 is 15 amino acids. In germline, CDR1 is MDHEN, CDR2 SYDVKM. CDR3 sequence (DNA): TGTGCCAGCAGTCCCTTAGCGGGAGGACGGGAGACCCAGTACTTC. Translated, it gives CASSPLAGGRETQYF.